The sequence of this T cell receptor beta chain was determined in a study of CD8 T cells in Susac syndrome. Study details: Blood was drawn from patients with Susac syndrome. At that point, they were therapy-naive, on corticosteroids, or on intravenous immunoglobulin alone. Whole-study results and caveats: The CD4+ T cell repertoires, which came from Susac syndrome patients, showed no sign of clonal expansion.

The CDR3 extends over 16 amino acids. V lost 1 base and J 0 bases, leaving 11 bases between the germline ends. In germline, CDR1 is SNHLY, CDR2 FYNNEI. RNA totalling 0.5 to 1 ug underwent reverse transcription with random hexamers. Using its own MiXCR run on the immunoSEQ multiplex PCR reads, TCRdb lists one record per CDR3 protein. The sample consists of 240,000 or so distinct CDR3 sequences, almost 97% of them appearing once. Regarding this clonotype: The antigen remains undetermined.

TEMRA cells were FACS-enriched and CD8+ and CD4+ T cells negatively isolated. This TCR derives from a human donor with Susac syndrome. Sample: CD4+ T cells from PBMCs. The chain employs TRBV2 and TRBJ2-3; a possible D gene is TRBD1 (5 bases). The CDR3 sequence is CASSEEGMTSTDTQYF. The CDR3 DNA follows: TGTGCCAGCAGTGAAGAGGGGATGACTAGCACAGATACGCAGTATTTT.